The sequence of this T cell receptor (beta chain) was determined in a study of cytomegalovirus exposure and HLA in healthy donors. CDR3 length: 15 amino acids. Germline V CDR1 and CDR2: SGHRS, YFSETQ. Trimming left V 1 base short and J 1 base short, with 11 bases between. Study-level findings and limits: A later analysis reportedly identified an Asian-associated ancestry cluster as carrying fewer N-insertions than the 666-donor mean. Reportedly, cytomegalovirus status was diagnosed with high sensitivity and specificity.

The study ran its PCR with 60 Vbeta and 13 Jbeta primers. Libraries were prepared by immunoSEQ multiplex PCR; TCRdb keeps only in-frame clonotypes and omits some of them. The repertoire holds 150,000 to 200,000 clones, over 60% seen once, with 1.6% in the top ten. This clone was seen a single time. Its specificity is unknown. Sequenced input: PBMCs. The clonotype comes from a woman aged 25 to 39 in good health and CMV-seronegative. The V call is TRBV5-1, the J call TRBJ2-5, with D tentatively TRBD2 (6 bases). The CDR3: CASSLTPSAQETQYF. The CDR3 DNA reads TGCGCCAGCAGCTTGACCCCTAGCGCCCAAGAGACCCAGTACTTC.